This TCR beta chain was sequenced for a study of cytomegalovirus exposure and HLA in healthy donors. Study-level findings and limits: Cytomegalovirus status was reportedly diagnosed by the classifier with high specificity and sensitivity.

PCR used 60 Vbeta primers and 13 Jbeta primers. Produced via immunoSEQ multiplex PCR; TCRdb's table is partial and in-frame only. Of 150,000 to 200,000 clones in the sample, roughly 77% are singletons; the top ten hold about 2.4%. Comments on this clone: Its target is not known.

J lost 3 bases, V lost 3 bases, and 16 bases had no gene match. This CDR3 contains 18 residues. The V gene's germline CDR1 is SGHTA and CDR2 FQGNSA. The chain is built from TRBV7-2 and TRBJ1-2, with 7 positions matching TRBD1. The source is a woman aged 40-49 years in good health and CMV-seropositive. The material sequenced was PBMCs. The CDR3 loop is CASSFPPGQPLGDYGYTF. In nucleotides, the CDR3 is TGTGCCAGCAGCTTCCCCCCGGGACAGCCCCTGGGGGACTATGGCTACACCTTC.